The 18 T cell receptor beta chains listed next were all sequenced from one sample in a study of T cell repertoires in cytomegalovirus infection. TCRdb independently ran MiXCR on the reads; one entry per CDR3 protein. This repertoire shows about 130,000 distinct CDR3 sequences, roughly 9% found once; its top ten account for around a tenth. Specimen: PBMCs. These receptors were taken from a human donor in good health (CMV status not recorded). Some clones in this sample may be carry-over from other donors' samples.

The sample holds a few counts of this clonotype. V usage is TRBV19 and J usage is TRBJ2-3; the D is unclear. Trimming took 6 bases from V and 3 from J, leaving 10 bases between them. The length of the CDR3 is 13 residues. Germline V gives CDR1 LNHDA, CDR2 SQIVND (reference sequence). The CDR3 DNA sequence: TGTGCCAGTAGCCCGCGAGAAACAGATACGCAGTATTTT. Translated, it gives CASSPRETDTQYF.

The table lists this clonotype with many counts. This rearrangement joins TRBV7-9 to TRBJ1-5; tentative D call: TRBD1 (6 bases). This CDR3 contains 19 residues. Germline V lookup: CDR1 SEHNR, CDR2 FQNEAQ (reference sequence). V lost 7 bases, J lost 2 bases, and 27 bases lay in between. CDR3 in amino acids: CASTPLTGGIGAGNQPQHF. The CDR3 DNA sequence: TGTGCCAGCACTCCCTTGACAGGCGGTATCGGGGCGGGCAATCAGCCCCAGCATTTT.

This clonotype was seen only a few times. The CDR3, as DNA: TGTGCCACCAGCCCCCCCGTAGGGACAGGGACCTACGAGCAGTACTTC. Its translation: CATSPPVGTGTYEQYF. The chain uses TRBV15 and TRBJ2-7, with 9 bases fitting TRBD1. This CDR3 contains 16 residues. The V gene end was trimmed by 5 bases and the J gene end by 2 bases; junction bases not matched to a gene: 10. CDR1 LNHNV and CDR2 YYDKDF come from the germline V gene (reference sequence).

This clonotype has ten or more counts. The chain uses TRBV28 and TRBJ2-5; the match to TRBD1 covers 7 bases. The germline V gene encodes CDR1 MDHEN and CDR2 SYDVKM. The CDR3 totals 14 residues. After removal of 4 bases from V and 5 bases from J, the junction contained 7 bases not matched to a gene. CDR3 sequence: CASSSTGQRETQYF. CDR3 in DNA: TGTGCCAGCAGTTCAACGGGACAGCGGGAGACCCAGTACTTC. Based on the CDR3 plus reference TRBV28 and TRBJ2-5, the full variable domain is DVKVTQSSRYLVKRTGEKVFLECVQDMDHENMFWYRQDPGLGLRLIYFSYDVKMKEKGDIPEGYSVSREKKERFSLILESASTNQTSMYLCASSSTGQRETQYFGPGTRLLVL.

The chain is built from TRBV6-2 or TRBV6-3 and TRBJ2-1, with 7 bases that match TRBD1. V lost 4 bases to trimming and J lost 4 bases; unmatched junction nucleotides: 7. The germline CDR1 and CDR2 sequences are MNHEY and SVGEGT. This CDR3 is 15 amino acids long. The CDR3 DNA is TGTGCCAGCAGTTCCGACAGGGTACCGTACAATGAGCAGTTCTTC. As protein: CASSSDRVPYNEQFF.

This clonotype came up many times. CDR3 residues: CASSLGQFSGGPAADTQYF. CDR3 nucleotide sequence: TGTGCCAGCAGCTTAGGACAATTCAGCGGGGGGCCTGCTGCAGATACGCAGTATTTT. The V call is TRBV5-4, the J call TRBJ2-3; TRBD2 matches at 9 bases. With 2 bases clipped from V and 4 bases from J, the junction kept 17 bases outside the gene matches. The CDR3 sequence is 19 residues long. CDR1 is SGHNT and CDR2 is YYREEE in the germline V gene (reference sequence). Filled out from reference TRBV5-4 and TRBJ2-3, the complete variable domain reads ETGVTQSPTHLIKTRGQQVTLRCSSQSGHNTVSWYQQALGQGPQFIFQYYREEENGRGNFPPRFSGLQFPNYSSELNVNALELDDSALYLCASSLGQFSGGPAADTQYFGPGTRLTVL.

This clonotype was detected many times. CDR3 in DNA: TGTGCCAGCAGCTTAATCGGACAGTCGAACACTGAAGCTTTCTTT. This sequence encodes CASSLIGQSNTEAFF. This chain joins TRBV7-2 and TRBJ1-1; D perhaps matches TRBD1 (6 bases). Germline V CDR1 and CDR2: SGHTA, FQGNSA. The CDR3 length is 15 residues. Trimming removed 2 bases from V and 1 base from J, with 11 bases in between.

The V and J genes are TRBV18 and TRBJ2-5, with 13 bases identical to TRBD2. The CDR3 sequence is 17 residues long. V dropped 3 bases and J dropped 2; count of bases not matched to a gene: 6. CDR1 and CDR2 from the germline V gene are KGHSH and LQKENI. The CDR3 bases are TGTGCCAGCTCACCTCCAGGACTAGCGGGGGATCAAGAGACCCAGTACTTC. Protein sequence: CASSPPGLAGDQETQYF.

At least ten counts were recorded for this clonotype. The chain joins TRBV7-3 to TRBJ2-1; D not certain. With 2 bases removed from V and 2 bases from J, the gap between germline ends came to 4 bases. There are 13 residues in the CDR3. Germline CDR1 reads SGHTA; CDR2 reads FQGTGA. The CDR3 coding sequence is TGTGCCAGCAGCTTAGCCGCCTACAATGAGCAGTTCTTC. It specifies CASSLAAYNEQFF.

At least ten counts were recorded for this clonotype. This chain uses TRBV29-1 with TRBJ1-2; no clear D. CDR1 and CDR2 (germline): SQVTM, ANQGSEA. The CDR3 sequence is 12 residues long. Trimming left V 3 bases short and J 3 bases short, with 8 bases between. CDR3 residues: CSVDLRDYGYTF. CDR3 sequence (DNA): TGCAGCGTTGATCTGAGGGACTATGGCTACACCTTC.

In this sample, this clonotype turned up many times. The V and J genes are TRBV7-3 and TRBJ2-2; the D is unclear. This CDR3 is built from 14 residues. V was cut by 2 bases and J by 3 bases, with 7 bases left in between. Germline-derived CDR1 and CDR2 are SGHTA and FQGTGA. The CDR3 bases are TGTGCCAGCAGCTTAGGCCTAGACACCGGGGAGCTGTTTTTT. Translating it yields CASSLGLDTGELFF.

Comment on this clonotype: A much more abundant neighbour one base away suggests this may be a read error. The chain has TRBV28 and TRBJ2-3; possibly TRBD2 for D (6 bases). V lost 6 bases and J lost 2, with 9 bases in between. Germline CDR1 and CDR2: MDHEN and SYDVKM. This CDR3 has 13 residues. The CDR3 region is CASRRDLTDTQYF. The CDR3, as DNA: TGTGCCAGCAGGCGGGACCTCACAGATACGCAGTATTTT.

The chain has TRBV20-1 and TRBJ2-3, with 9 bases lining up with TRBD2. Germline V CDR1 and CDR2: DFQATT, SNEGSKA (reference sequence). The junction had 3 bases not matched to a gene; V was cut back by 4 bases and J by 1 base. The CDR3 loop spans 14 amino acids. The CDR3 DNA reads TGCAGTGCTACCGCGGGGGGGGGCACAGATACGCAGTATTTT. This translates into CSATAGGGTDTQYF.

This clonotype was seen more than once but under ten times. This rearrangement joins TRBV20-1 to TRBJ1-5, with D possibly being TRBD1 (5 bases). V gave up 0 bases and J gave up 8 bases, with 11 bases separating them. The CDR3 extends over 13 amino acids. Looked up from germline, CDR1 is DFQATT and CDR2 is SNEGSKA (reference sequence). Here the CDR3 DNA reads TGCAGTGCTAGAGAGCCAGGGCGGGAGCCCCAGCATTTT. Translation: CSAREPGREPQHF.

This clonotype was recorded many times. J is TRBJ1-1 and V is TRBV5-1, with D perhaps matching TRBD1 (5 bases). The CDR3 covers 15 residues. Trimming removed 0 bases at V and 6 bases at J, with 15 bases between. Germline V CDR1 and CDR2: SGHRS, YFSETQ. The CDR3 protein is CASSLGQGLWAEAFF. CDR3 in DNA: TGCGCCAGCAGCTTGGGTCAGGGACTCTGGGCTGAAGCTTTCTTT.

The rearrangement joins TRBV7-2 to TRBJ1-1; D not certain. This CDR3 spans 13 amino acids. V was trimmed by 1 base and J by 3 bases, leaving 6 bases between them. Germline V gene data show CDR1 as SGHTA and CDR2 as FQGNSA. The CDR3 nucleotides read TGTGCCAGCAGCTTAGTAGACGACACTGAAGCTTTCTTT. Its translation: CASSLVDDTEAFF.

As for this clonotype: Since a much larger clone is just one base distant, this may be a read error. The chain couples TRBV20-1 to TRBJ1-1; D is unresolved. Germline-derived CDR1 and CDR2 are DFQATT and SNEGSKA (reference sequence). The CDR3 is made up of 12 amino acids. The CDR3 nucleotides are TGCTGTACATTACGGGATTTGACTGAAGCTTTCTTT. Translated: CCTLRDLTEAFF.

This clonotype was seen at least ten times. V and J are TRBV7-2 and TRBJ1-1; D perhaps matches TRBD1 (6 bases). Germline V lookup: CDR1 SGHTA, CDR2 FQGNSA. V dropped 5 bases and J dropped 0 bases, with 7 bases sitting between them. The CDR3 spans 13 residues. This CDR3 is CASSRQVNTEAFF. The CDR3 nucleotides are TGTGCCAGCAGCCGACAGGTGAACACTGAAGCTTTCTTT.